This TCR beta chain was sequenced in a study of OX40 agonist ivuxolimab in advanced cancers. Study overall: Patients enrolled in dose escalation were diagnosed with hepatocellular carcinoma, melanoma, renal cell or head and neck cancer. Therapy given before enrollment (anti-PD-1, anti-PD-L1 or anti-CTLA-4) was allowed, and 30% to 50% had some.

The germline CDR1 and CDR2 sequences are SGHRS and YFSETQ. The CDR3 totals 14 residues. V shed 0 bases and J 4 bases; nucleotides not matched to a gene: 3. Libraries were prepared by immunoSEQ multiplex PCR; TCRdb keeps only in-frame clonotypes and omits some of them. The sample shows around 95,000 clones, just over 90% of them seen only once. In its sample, this clone was seen once. The antigen remains unidentified. General study results and limits: Dose levels from 0.1 to 3.0 mg/kg saw CD4+ and CD8+ blood T cells expand clonally by week 6.

Material: CD4+ or CD8+ T cells sorted from blood, obtained in a trial of the OX40 agonist ivuxolimab. The chain joins TRBV5-1 to TRBJ1-2; 7 bases fit TRBD1. The clonotype was recovered from an adult with an advanced solid tumor such as melanoma, head and neck, liver or kidney cancer. CDR3 amino acids: CASSLGGQSYGYTF. The DNA of the CDR3 is TGCGCCAGCAGCTTGGGGGGACAGTCCTATGGCTACACCTTC. Combining the CDR3 with reference TRBV5-1 and TRBJ1-2 gives the whole variable domain KAGVTQTPRYLIKTRGQQVTLSCSPISGHRSVSWYQQTPGQGLQFLFEYFSETQRNKGNFPGRFSGRQFSNSRSEMNVSTLELGDSALYLCASSLGGQSYGYTFGSGTRLTVV.